A selection of T cell receptor beta chains follows, all from one sample in a study of cytomegalovirus exposure and HLA in healthy donors. TCRdb's table, derived via immunoSEQ multiplex PCR, lists solely in-frame clones and lacks some. The sample carries some 170,000 clones, approximately 79% recorded once. The sequenced sample was PBMCs. The source of these receptors is a man aged 60 to 69 in good health and CMV-seronegative. Each CDR3 is given with its conserved first and last residue. The D gene is left open where the match is weak. Where a row states a size, it is once, few, many or the class of an expanded clone; other rows omit it.

>TRBJ1-1|few|NA|TRBV6-1
TGTGCCAGCAGCCGGTTCACTGAAGCTTTCTTT
CASSRFTEAFF
>TRBJ1-2|NA|TRBD1|TRBV6-6
TGTGCCAGCAGGAACGGACAGGGGGCGGGTGGCTACACCTTC
CASRNGQGAGGYTF
>TRBJ2-1|NA|NA|TRBV10-3
TGTGCCATCAGTGGGGCTACGAACTCCCCTGAGCAGTTCTTC
CAISGATNSPEQFF
>TRBJ1-6|NA|TRBD1|TRBV30
TGTGCCTTTCGTTCCCGGACAGGGGATAATTCACCCCTCCACTTT
CAFRSRTGDNSPLHF
>TRBJ2-1|NA|TRBD2|TRBV7-9
TGTTCCAGCAGCTTAGCCGGTACTAGCGGGCCCGGCGCGTTCTTC
CSSSLAGTSGPGAFF
>TRBJ2-2|NA|TRBD2|TRBV4-1
TGCGCCAGCAGCCCCTACTGGGGGGAGGGCGGGGAGCTGTTTTTT
CASSPYWGEGGELFF
>TRBJ2-2|NA|TRBD1|TRBV9
TGTGCCAGCAGCGCCGTGGGACAGGGTCACACCGGGGAGCTGTTTTTT
CASSAVGQGHTGELFF
>TRBJ2-7|NA|TRBD2|TRBV6-5
TGTGCCAGCAGGAGAACTAGCGGGAGGGTCCACGAGCAGTACTTC
CASRRTSGRVHEQYF
>TRBJ1-2|NA|NA|TRBV28
TGTGCCAGCAGCCTACCGGGGGACTCCATCTATGGCTACACCTTC
CASSLPGDSIYGYTF
>TRBJ1-1|NA|NA|TRBV28
TGTGCCAGCATGAGGCCCCCTATGAACACTGAAGCTTTCTTT
CASMRPPMNTEAFF
>TRBJ2-1|NA|NA|TRBV7-3
TGTGCCAGCAGCCCCAGACAGGACAACAATGAGCAGTTCTTC
CASSPRQDNNEQFF
>TRBJ2-5|NA|NA|TRBV7-2
TGTGCCAGCAGCTTAGCGGGGCTAGACCAAGAGACCCAGTACTTC
CASSLAGLDQETQYF
>TRBJ2-3|NA|NA|TRBV9
TGTGCCAGCAGCGTAGGGGCAGGGTTGTCCAGGGATACGCAGTATTTT
CASSVGAGLSRDTQYF
>TRBJ1-1|once|NA|TRBV6-7
TGTGCCAGCAGTTACTCAGGGGTGAACACTGAAGCTTTCTTT
CASSYSGVNTEAFF
>TRBJ2-1|few|TRBD1|TRBV2
TGTGCCAGCAGTGTCGGGACAGGGGGTGGTGAGCAGTTCTTC
CASSVGTGGGEQFF
>TRBJ2-2|NA|NA|TRBV5-5
TGTGCCAGCAGCCTGGCGGGACTCGGCACCGGGGAGCTGTTTTTT
CASSLAGLGTGELFF
>TRBJ2-3|NA|NA|TRBV27
TGTGCCAGCAGTTTAACGGGAGCGGGCACAGATACGCAGTATTTT
CASSLTGAGTDTQYF
>TRBJ2-5|NA|NA|TRBV6-5
TGTGCCAGCAGTTACCGCCAGGGCCAAGAGACCCAGTACTTC
CASSYRQGQETQYF
>TRBJ2-2|NA|TRBD2|TRBV19
TGTGCCACCGGGACTAGCGGGGGCCTGAACACCGGGGAGCTGTTTTTT
CATGTSGGLNTGELFF
>TRBJ2-2|NA|TRBD2|TRBV4-3
TGCGCCAGCAGCCAAGGGACTAGCCCCAACACCGGGGAGCTGTTTTTT
CASSQGTSPNTGELFF
>TRBJ1-1|few|NA|TRBV4-3
TGCGCCAGCAGCCAAGATCGGGGTTTCACTGAAGCTTTCTTT
CASSQDRGFTEAFF
>TRBJ2-2|NA|NA|TRBV2
TGTGCCAGCACCGTCGGGGGGAACACCGGGGAGCTGTTTTTT
CASTVGGNTGELFF
>TRBJ2-7|NA|TRBD1|TRBV7-3
TGTGCCAGCAGCTTTCGTGACAGGGGGGCCCACGAGCAGTACTTC
CASSFRDRGAHEQYF
>TRBJ2-5|NA|TRBD2|TRBV11-3
TGTGCCAGCAGCTTTGGAGGGTCTGGGACTAGCAGCCAGACCCAGTACTTC
CASSFGGSGTSSQTQYF
>TRBJ2-2|once|NA|TRBV18
TGTGCCAGCTCACCATATTACAGAAGAAACACCGGGGAGCTGTTTTTT
CASSPYYRRNTGELFF
>TRBJ2-7|NA|TRBD2|TRBV6-5
TGTGCCAGCCATATTGGAGTAGCGGGGGACTACGAGCAGTACTTC
CASHIGVAGDYEQYF
>TRBJ2-5|once|TRBD1|TRBV7-2
TGTGCCAGCAGCTTAGCAGGACAGGGTCGAGAGACCCAGTACTTC
CASSLAGQGRETQYF
>TRBJ2-5|NA|TRBD2|TRBV7-2
TGTGCCAGCAGCCCAGGCCTGGGAGGGGTGGGGACCCAGTACTTC
CASSPGLGGVGTQYF